The text below deals with one T cell receptor beta chain. Which antigen it targets is not known. A much larger clone is a single base away; this may be a read error. These data originate in a study of beta chain features in type 1 diabetes (dated by TCRdb to 2017 to 2018). Notes on the research overall: Mean age, gender distribution, total cell number and subset yield did not differ between patients and healthy donors. A total of 107,917,701 sorted cells were examined across all samples, and the number of cells per subset was strongly correlated with RNA yield. In the study, recently diagnosed type 1 diabetes patients and matched healthy donors were compared on the TCRB repertoires of their sorted circulating CD4+ T cell subsets. Naive and central memory subsets were obtained from all 28 donors, but regulatory and stem cell-like memory subsets were isolated from only 8 patients and roughly eight healthy donors. The full study reports these points: Naive, central memory and regulatory TCRB repertoires appeared more similar among patients than among healthy donors. Because small numbers of individuals were included in the HLA sub-analyses, any influence of HLA type on TCRB rearrangement was left unresolved. Patients with type 1 diabetes made fewer insertions and deleted more nucleotides at VDJ recombination sites, implying thymic rearrangement abnormalities. Shorter templates might be favored by PCR, yet because patient and control samples were amplified and corrected together, any such skew would affect both groups equally. In all four CD4+ subsets, TCRB CDR3 length was moderately but significantly shorter in type 1 diabetes patients. Because cDNA was sequenced instead of genomic DNA, activated cells with high expression could be over-represented, although the groups did not differ in activation or CD3 levels.

The entire amount of isolated RNA was reverse transcribed using the High Capacity cDNA Reverse Transcription Kit, so the sequenced TCRB transcripts were expressed ones. Naive, central memory and regulatory T cell samples underwent deep immunoSEQ sequencing, averaging roughly 3.3 million total reads per sample. Sorted cells were lysed in RLT buffer and RNA was extracted with DNase-treated RNeasy Micro or Mini kits, depending on cell number. To prevent cross-contamination, every cell subset was processed on its own, while patient and healthy donor samples were processed together. The immunoSEQ multiplex PCR was used to amplify TCRB sequences from cDNA, generating 87-bp fragments that spanned the CDR3 region. Amplicons were sequenced on the Illumina HiSeq platform. In the original analysis: Synthetic template baselines were used to correct PCR bias computationally, reads within Hamming distance 2 were collapsed together, and singletons that could not be merged were discarded. Reads were aligned against IMGT to assign V, D and J genes, CDR3 length and insertions or deletions at six rearrangement sites. Within each subset, clonotype counts were normalized to the number of sorted cells before true diversity and Gini coefficients were calculated with the tcR R package. The overlap coefficient, calculated on TCRB nucleotide sequences, was used to measure repertoire sharing. Sourced from immuneACCESS, this table was stored by TCRdb with only in-frame sequences that have V and J called. A share of the clones is absent; for the studies checked, an unresolved V gene accounts for under half, and the remainder has no known explanation. V and J calls and clone size are given by that table; D and trimming were obtained from the DNA. This sample has roughly 290,000 clones in its table, and about 8% of those were observed once. The top ten clonotypes cover approximately 0.99% of the sample.

From the cysteine through the phenylalanine, the CDR3 covers 13 amino acids. The DNA shown is the 39-base CDR3, in frame from base 1. Looking up the germline V gene (reference sequence) yields CDR1 LNHDA and CDR2 SQIVND. Each donor gave one peripheral blood draw, averaging approximately 120 mL, which was collected into heparinised tubes. Naive, central memory, regulatory and stem cell-like memory CD4+ T cells were sorted on a BD FACSAria II using a panel including CD45RO, CCR7, CD25, CD127, CD95 and CD27. A purity above 95% was achieved for all sorted populations. Right away, PBMCs were isolated by Lymphoprep density gradient centrifugation and were stained directly, with no culture step. Samples were stained and sorted in pairs, with one healthy donor and one patient per experiment, so that batch effects were minimized.

The sample consisted of central memory CD4+ T cells from blood. The chain is assembled from TRBV19 and TRBJ1-5; no D segment can be confidently identified. The sequence was collected from a woman aged 18-35 years in good health. The base sequence is TGTGCCAGTGGTATAAGGGAAGAACAGCCCCAGCATTTT. The translation is CASGIREEQPQHF.